This TCR beta chain comes out of a study of blood T cells in healthy people across ages. CDR3 length: 12 amino acids. CDR1 is MNHEY, CDR2 SVGAGI, per germline. V lost 8 bases and J lost 0, with 7 bases in between. PCR was performed a second time for 7 to 11 cycles using a sample-barcoded 5' primer and a J-beta primer mix. TCRdb ran MiXCR on the 5' RACE reads and lists one entry per CDR3 protein. The sample holds approximately 800,000 distinct CDR3 sequences; roughly 53% are singletons and the top ten take roughly 40%. This clonotype was observed a single time. V and J are TRBV6-5 and TRBJ1-1; D is possibly TRBD1 (5 bases). The sample comprised blood. The source is an elderly man in good health. The CDR3 DNA sequence: TGTGCCAGCGGGGGGGTGAACACTGAAGCTTTCTTT. Translating it yields CASGGVNTEAFF.